These 29 T cell receptor beta chains were all obtained from the same sample, sequenced in a study of tumor-infiltrating lymphocytes in localized non-small cell lung cancer. Only in-frame clones appear in the TCRdb table, and some are missing; sequencing was by immunoSEQ multiplex PCR. The table has approximately 9,600 clones, about 76% seen once. Sample: uninvolved lung tissue not adjacent to the tumor. These receptors were taken from a human donor with non-small cell lung cancer.

This chain connects TRBV6-6 to TRBJ1-6; D remains unclear. There are 12 residues in the CDR3. CDR1 MNHNY and CDR2 SVGAGI come from the germline V gene (reference sequence). Trimming removed 0 bases from V and 18 bases from J, with 12 bases in between. The CDR3 spells CASSYSTVADHF. The CDR3 coding sequence is TGTGCCAGCAGTTACTCGACGGTAGCGGACCACTTT.

This chain joins TRBV7-6 and TRBJ2-2; D gene ambiguous. The CDR3 runs 14 residues. Germline V gene data show CDR1 as SGHVS and CDR2 as FNYEAQ. The ends were cut back, 5 bases at V and 6 bases at J, with 13 bases in the middle. CDR3 nucleotide sequence: TGTGCCAGCAGCCCAGCCCCGGGCCCCGGGGAGCTGTTTTTT. This translates into CASSPAPGPGELFF.

The gene calls are TRBV7-9 and TRBJ2-5; D ambiguous. Germline V gene sequence: CDR1 SEHNR, CDR2 FQNEAQ (reference sequence). This CDR3 comprises 13 residues. Trimming removed 1 base from V and 5 bases from J, with 8 bases in between. This CDR3 is CASSLGGLETQYF. CDR3 bases: TGTGCCAGCAGCTTAGGCGGCCTGGAGACCCAGTACTTC.

This clone has a single count. The chain is built from TRBV6-5 and TRBJ2-7; 7 nucleotides match TRBD2. Germline lookup yields CDR1 MNHEY and CDR2 SVGAGI. V trimming: 5 bases; J trimming: 0 bases; junction bases outside the gene matches: 7. The length of the CDR3 is 15 residues. In DNA form, the CDR3 reads TGTGCCAGCAGTCGGGACGGGAGGAGCTCCTACGAGCAGTACTTC. Its translation is CASSRDGRSSYEQYF.

This clone is judged large. This rearrangement joins TRBV7-2 to TRBJ2-3, with TRBD1 as a possible D gene (5 bases). The germline CDR1 and CDR2 sequences are SGHTA and FQGNSA. With 1 base removed from V and 5 bases from J, the gap between germline ends came to 13 bases. This CDR3 is built from 15 residues. The CDR3 region has the DNA TGTGCCAGCAGCTTAGTGGGGCCCCTGGGAGATACGCAGTATTTT. It encodes CASSLVGPLGDTQYF.

This clone was detected only a few times. The rearrangement links TRBV5-6 to TRBJ2-7, with no clear D. The CDR3 loop spans 13 amino acids. Trimming stripped 5 bases from V and 0 bases from J, with 9 bases between. Looked up from germline, CDR1 is SGHDT and CDR2 is YYEEEE. The CDR3 protein is CASRWGSSYEQYF. The CDR3 nucleotides are TGTGCCAGCAGGTGGGGATCCTCCTACGAGCAGTACTTC.

This chain links TRBV6-5 with TRBJ1-5; D not resolved. This CDR3 contains 13 residues. Trimming removed 6 bases from V and 2 bases from J, with 8 bases in between. CDR1 MNHEY and CDR2 SVGAGI come from the germline V gene. The CDR3 coding sequence is TGTGCCAGCAGGCCCCCAGGCAATCAGCCCCAGCATTTT. Protein: CASRPPGNQPQHF.

The gene calls are TRBV4-1 and TRBJ1-3; D uncertain. Germline V gene data show CDR1 as MGHRA and CDR2 as YSYEKL. The CDR3 has 18 amino acids. The V end was cut by 1 base, the J end by 2 bases, with 18 bases between. This CDR3 reads CASSQAPPGGSAGNTIYF. The CDR3 DNA follows: TGCGCCAGCAGCCAAGCCCCCCCAGGAGGTTCTGCTGGAAACACCATATATTTT.

The chain employs TRBV7-2 and TRBJ1-2; possible D gene TRBD1, 6 bases. This CDR3 has 14 residues. V shed 7 bases and J shed 7 bases, with 19 bases lying between them. The germline V gene encodes CDR1 SGHTA and CDR2 FQGNSA. The CDR3 nucleotides read TGTGCCAGCACCCCGGGACATACCTTCTCTGGCTACACCTTC. Amino acids: CASTPGHTFSGYTF.

The chain is built from TRBV2 and TRBJ2-6; the D gene is possibly TRBD1 (5 bases). This CDR3 has 15 amino acids. Germline values: CDR1 SNHLY, CDR2 FYNNEI. Trimming removed 6 bases at V and 1 base at J, with 10 bases between. Here the CDR3 DNA reads TGTGCCAGCAGAATAGACAGATCTGGGGCCAACGTCCTGACTTTC. Its translation: CASRIDRSGANVLTF.

V is TRBV6-6 and J is TRBJ1-3; D gene ambiguous. The V end was cut by 5 bases, the J end by 0 bases, with 11 bases between. CDR3 length equals 15 residues. Looked up from germline, CDR1 is MNHNY and CDR2 is SVGAGI (reference sequence). The CDR3 bases are TGTGCCAGCAGTCAAGGACGCAGCTCTGGAAACACCATATATTTT. As protein: CASSQGRSSGNTIYF.

The rearrangement links TRBV10-2 to TRBJ2-7; 8 nucleotides align to TRBD2. The junction had 7 bases not matched to a gene; V was cut back by 8 bases and J by 4 bases. This CDR3 has 13 residues. The germline V gene has CDR1 WSHSY and CDR2 SAAADI. Written as DNA, the CDR3 is TGCGCCAGCGGAAGCGGGGGAGGGTACGAGCAGTACTTC. Residues: CASGSGGGYEQYF.

The chain joins TRBV25-1 to TRBJ2-7, with D perhaps TRBD2 (6 bases). Between the trimmed V and J ends, which lost 3 bases and 2 bases, there was a span of 14 bases. The CDR3 is made up of 15 amino acids. Germline CDR1 MGHDK, CDR2 SYGVNS. The DNA for the CDR3 is TGTGCCAGCAGTGATACGACTAGGGGAGCCTACGAGCAGTACTTC. Translating gives CASSDTTRGAYEQYF.

The chain links TRBV2 to TRBJ2-7; 7 bases are a match to TRBD2. The CDR3 runs 14 residues. From germline, CDR1 is SNHLY and CDR2 FYNNEI. J lost 1 base, V lost 8 bases, and 8 bases had no gene match. The CDR3 DNA sequence: TGTGCCAGCGCGGGAGCCCGCCCATCCTACGAGCAGTACTTC. It translates to CASAGARPSYEQYF.

This CDR3 reads CASSAGGDTGELFF. In DNA, the CDR3 is TGTGCCAGCAGTGCAGGAGGAGACACCGGGGAGCTGTTTTTT. The V call is TRBV25-1, the J call TRBJ2-2; a weak D match, TRBD2 (5 bases). Per the germline V gene, CDR1 is MGHDK and CDR2 is SYGVNS. The CDR3 totals 14 residues. Trimming pared 4 bases from V and 3 bases from J, leaving 9 bases between.

This chain uses TRBV14 with TRBJ1-5; D call uncertain. The CDR3 sequence is 19 residues long. In germline, CDR1 is SGHDN, CDR2 FVKESK. V was pared by 0 bases and J by 0 bases, with 18 bases between. CDR3 residues: CASSQDKRLLGSSNQPQHF. CDR3 DNA: TGTGCCAGCAGCCAAGATAAAAGGCTACTGGGTAGTAGCAATCAGCCCCAGCATTTT.

The genes are TRBV4-3 and TRBJ2-1; 11 bases agree with TRBD1. The CDR3 totals 14 residues. Trimming took 4 bases from V and 14 from J; bases not matched to a gene: 10. The germline gives CDR1 LGHNA, CDR2 YSLEER. The CDR3 reads CASSLLRTGGLKFF. CDR3 nucleotides: TGCGCCAGCAGCCTCCTAAGGACAGGGGGCTTGAAGTTCTTC.

J is TRBJ2-1 and V is TRBV7-2; D possibly corresponds to TRBD2 (7 bases). The V end was cut by 3 bases, the J end by 6 bases, with 9 bases between. CDR3 size: 13 residues. Germline V CDR1 and CDR2: SGHTA, FQGNSA. As DNA, the CDR3 is TGTGCCAGCAGCTTGCGGGGGCGCAATGAGCAGTTCTTC. Translated, it gives CASSLRGRNEQFF.

The CDR3 coding sequence is TGTGCCAGCAGTTGGGGGGTGAACTATGGCTACACCTTC. This gives the protein CASSWGVNYGYTF. The chain has TRBV27 and TRBJ1-2; the D gene is possibly TRBD1 (5 bases). V lost 4 bases and J 2 bases, leaving 8 bases between the germline ends. CDR3 length: 13 residues. Looked up from germline, CDR1 is MNHEY and CDR2 is SMNVEV (reference sequence).

The CDR3 region is CASNLRGDLGDTQYF. The CDR3 bases are TGCGCCAGCAACCTCCGGGGTGACTTGGGAGATACGCAGTATTTT. The chain carries TRBV5-1 and TRBJ2-3; D is possibly TRBD2 (5 bases). The V gene's germline CDR1 is SGHRS and CDR2 YFSETQ. This CDR3 contains 15 residues. V was cut by 6 bases and J by 5 bases, with 19 bases left in between. Supplemented by reference TRBV5-1 and TRBJ2-3, the full variable domain reads KAGVTQTPRYLIKTRGQQVTLSCSPISGHRSVSWYQQTPGQGLQFLFEYFSETQRNKGNFPGRFSGRQFSNSRSEMNVSTLELGDSALYLCASNLRGDLGDTQYFGPGTRLTVL.

By share, this clone ranks as medium-sized. Here the CDR3 DNA reads TGTGCCAGCAGCGTAGGCCCAGGCGTAAACTATGGCTACACCTTC. Translating gives CASSVGPGVNYGYTF. V is TRBV9 and J is TRBJ1-2; D unclear. This CDR3 spans 15 amino acids. V was shortened by 0 bases and J by 2 bases, with 11 bases between the two germline ends. Germline V gene data show CDR1 as SGDLS and CDR2 as YYNGEE.

The V call is TRBV27, the J call TRBJ1-6; D not resolved. Trimming cost V 3 bases and J 5 bases, with 8 bases left between them. Germline V gene data show CDR1 as MNHEY and CDR2 as SMNVEV (reference sequence). This CDR3 comprises 14 residues. In DNA form, the CDR3 reads TGTGCCAGCAGTTTCAGGACCCATAATTCACCCCTCCACTTT. Protein: CASSFRTHNSPLHF.

The chain has TRBV21-1 and TRBJ2-1; the D segment call TRBD2 is taken from the table without a DNA check. TRBV21-1 is recorded as a pseudogene. This CDR3 is built from 17 residues. The CDR3 DNA reads TGTGCCAGCAGCAAAGTCCCGCGGCGGATCCTTTACAATGAGCAGTTCTTC. This gives the protein CASSKVPRRILYNEQFF.

Comment on this clone: Other DNA variants within this sample encode the same CDR3. This sequence joins TRBV6-5 and TRBJ2-7; TRBD1 might be the D (6 bases). The length of the CDR3 is 14 residues. Between the trimmed V and J ends, which lost 2 bases and 0 bases, there was a span of 8 bases. CDR1 is MNHEY and CDR2 is SVGAGI in the germline V gene. This chain's CDR3 is CASSYRDISYEQYF. The CDR3 DNA is TGTGCCAGCAGTTACCGGGACATCTCCTACGAGCAGTACTTC.

J is TRBJ2-7 and V is TRBV5-5; D is unresolved. The V gene's germline CDR1 is SGHKS and CDR2 YYEKEE (reference sequence). The CDR3 is 14 amino acids. The V and J ends lost 0 bases and 1 base respectively, with 8 bases between them. For the CDR3, the DNA is TGTGCCAGCAGCTTGGTTGGCAGATCCTACGAGCAGTACTTC. This codes for CASSLVGRSYEQYF.

This chain links TRBV6-5 with TRBJ2-7; 9 positions match TRBD1. The ends lost 5 bases at V and 5 bases at J; junction bases unmatched: 7. The CDR3 runs to 14 residues. CDR1 MNHEY and CDR2 SVGAGI come from the germline V gene. CDR3 nucleotide sequence: TGTGCCAGCAGTCTTCTGGACAGGGGCCACGAGCAGTACTTC. Encoded protein: CASSLLDRGHEQYF.

CDR3 loop: CSVEVGWRPPSDTEAFF. DNA for the CDR3: TGCAGCGTTGAAGTTGGGTGGAGACCCCCTTCGGACACTGAAGCTTTCTTT. The J gene is TRBJ1-1, the V gene TRBV29-1; D ambiguous. This CDR3 region has 17 residues. CDR1 is SQVTM and CDR2 is ANQGSEA in the germline V gene. Trimming pared 1 base from V and 3 bases from J, leaving 21 bases between.

The genes are TRBV29-1 and TRBJ1-4, with D hard to call. The CDR3 extends over 11 amino acids. V was trimmed by 0 bases and J by 7 bases, leaving 3 bases between them. CDR1 and CDR2 (germline): SQVTM, ANQGSEA. CDR3 coding DNA: TGCAGCGTTGAAGAGTTTGAAAAACTGTTTTTT. This translates into CSVEEFEKLFF.

The J gene is TRBJ1-2, the V gene TRBV27; D call uncertain. With 3 bases removed from V and 4 bases from J, the gap between germline ends came to 12 bases. Germline V lookup: CDR1 MNHEY, CDR2 SMNVEV (reference sequence). CDR3 size: 14 residues. The CDR3 is CASSLSPAAYGYTF. CDR3 nucleotide sequence: TGTGCCAGCAGTTTGAGTCCGGCAGCCTATGGCTACACCTTC.